This T cell receptor (beta chain) was sequenced in a study of blood T cell repertoires in COVID-19. Overall study: Both acute and convalescent COVID-19 samples were obtained from the United States, Italy and Spain. T cells, B-cell-depleted T cells, or PBMCs provided the cDNA or gDNA that served as material.

While infection was still active, Seattle patients were enrolled and then followed longitudinally. Under the authors' procedure: How many nucleated cells were present was estimated from reference gene primer amplification. Repertoires were generated with immunoSEQ multiplex PCR, while TCRdb's copy carries only in-frame clones and drops some. V and J calls plus clone size are reproduced from that table; the DNA served to infer D and trimming. The sample has about 230,000 clones; 85% to 90% are singletons. CDR3 length: 15 residues. With 11 bases clipped from V and 3 bases from J, the junction kept 11 bases outside the gene matches. Germline V gives CDR1 ENHRY, CDR2 SYGVKD.

The sample consisted of peripheral blood. The origin of this receptor is a man in his fifties or sixties with COVID-19, enrolled during active disease. The chain employs TRBV10-3 and TRBJ2-1; the match to TRBD1 covers 9 bases. The CDR3 here is CAAHSGTGIYNEQFF. In DNA, the CDR3 is TGTGCCGCCCACTCCGGGACAGGGATCTACAATGAGCAGTTCTTC.